This is a list of T cell receptor beta chains from one sample in a study of blood T cells in healthy people across ages. TCRdb passed the 5' RACE reads through MiXCR, listing each CDR3 protein once. Of some 1.5 million distinct CDR3 sequences in the sample, roughly 28% are singletons; the top ten hold over 7%. Sequenced material: blood. The receptors stem from a woman aged 25 to 39 in good health. Both conserved end residues are part of each CDR3. The D gene is left open where the match is weak. Size tells how often a clone was seen (once, few, many) or the class of an expanded clone, and some rows leave it out.

d_call	v_call	clone_size	j_call	cdr3_aa	cdr3_nt
TRBD1	TRBV29-1	-	TRBJ1-1	CGGGKANTEAFF	TGCGGAGGGGGCAAGGCGAACACTGAAGCTTTCTTT
TRBD2	TRBV20-1	few	TRBJ2-7	CSAHKRGEPSYEQYF	TGCAGTGCCCATAAGCGGGGGGAACCTTCCTACGAGCAGTACTTC
-	TRBV7-2	-	TRBJ2-1	CASSFGGTPYNEQFF	TGTGCCAGCAGCTTTGGCGGGACCCCCTACAATGAGCAGTTCTTC
TRBD1	TRBV2	-	TRBJ2-5	CASLTGGAGVQETQYF	TGTGCCAGCTTGACAGGGGGCGCAGGCGTGCAAGAGACCCAGTACTTC
-	TRBV5-4	-	TRBJ1-4	CASSHRADEKLFF	TGTGCCAGCAGCCATCGGGCAGATGAAAAACTGTTTTTT
TRBD2	TRBV27	-	TRBJ2-5	CASSPRSRGLAALGQETQYF	TGTGCCAGCAGTCCAAGATCCCGGGGACTAGCGGCCTTAGGGCAAGAGACCCAGTACTTC
TRBD2	TRBV20-1	-	TRBJ2-7	CSAGARGVYEQYF	TGCAGTGCCGGGGCGCGGGGGGTCTACGAGCAGTACTTC
TRBD2	TRBV7-2	-	TRBJ2-7	CASSVGTSDVYEQYF	TGTGCCAGCAGCGTCGGGACTAGCGACGTCTACGAGCAGTACTTC
TRBD2	TRBV2	few	TRBJ2-1	CASLFLAGEDEQFF	TGTGCCAGCTTATTTCTAGCGGGAGAAGATGAGCAGTTCTTC
-	TRBV29-1	-	TRBJ2-3	CSVLPPEGTDTQYF	TGCAGCGTCTTGCCTCCGGAGGGCACAGATACGCAGTATTTT
-	TRBV9	-	TRBJ2-7	CASSVENTPTYEQYF	TGTGCCAGCAGCGTAGAAAACACACCGACATACGAGCAGTACTTC
-	TRBV3-1	many	TRBJ1-2	CASSRRDGRTYGYTF	TGTGCCAGCAGCCGAAGGGACGGTCGGACTTATGGCTACACCTTC
TRBD2	TRBV20-1	few	TRBJ2-1	CSARDSGRAVQDEQFF	TGCAGTGCTAGGGATAGCGGGAGGGCCGTTCAGGATGAGCAGTTCTTC
-	TRBV20-1	-	TRBJ2-1	CSASGSDGSEQFF	TGCAGTGCTAGCGGGAGTGATGGCAGTGAGCAGTTCTTC
-	TRBV9	-	TRBJ2-3	CASSPLQITDTQYF	TGTGCCAGCAGCCCCTTACAGATTACAGATACGCAGTATTTT